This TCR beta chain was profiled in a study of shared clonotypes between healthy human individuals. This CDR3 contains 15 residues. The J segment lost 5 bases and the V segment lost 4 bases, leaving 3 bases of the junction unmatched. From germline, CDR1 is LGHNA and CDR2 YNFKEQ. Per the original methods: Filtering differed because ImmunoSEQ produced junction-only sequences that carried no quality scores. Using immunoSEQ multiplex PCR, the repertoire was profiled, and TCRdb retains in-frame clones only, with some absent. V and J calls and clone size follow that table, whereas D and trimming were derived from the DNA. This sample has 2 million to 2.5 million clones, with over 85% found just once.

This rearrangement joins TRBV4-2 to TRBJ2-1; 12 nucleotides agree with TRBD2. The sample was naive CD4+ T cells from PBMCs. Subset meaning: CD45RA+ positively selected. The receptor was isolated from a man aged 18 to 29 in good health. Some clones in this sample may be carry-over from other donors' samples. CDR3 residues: CASSPSSGRDNEQFF. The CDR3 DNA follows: TGTGCCAGCAGCCCGTCTAGCGGGAGGGACAATGAGCAGTTCTTC.